This T cell receptor beta chain derives from a study of monozygotic twins with inflammatory bowel disease (dated by TCRdb to 2018 to 2020). General notes on the study: In total, 30 or so monozygotic twin pairs made up the full study: 19 Danish pairs, all IBD-discordant, plus nine German pairs, of which four were IBD-concordant and five were IBD-discordant. Within discordant pairs, disease-associated traits were sought mainly by comparing IBD patients with their genetically identical healthy co-twins. Each individual had, on average, about 151 000 unique TCRalpha sequences and 181 000 unique TCRbeta sequences available for analysis.

CDR1 and CDR2 (SGHRS, YFSETQ) derive from the germline V gene. From the cysteine through the phenylalanine, the CDR3 covers 13 amino acids. No DNA appears here. Regarding this clonotype: Its antigen has not been determined.

Receptors were amplified or captured by 5' RACE. Preparation of each TCR library used around 3.5 ug of total RNA. For each sample, cDNA synthesis with SMARTScribe reverse transcriptase was split into eight separate reactions. During cDNA synthesis, unique molecular identifiers containing a 6-nucleotide sample barcode were introduced by template switching. TCRalpha and TCRbeta cDNA was amplified by two nested PCRs of approximately 16 and 10 cycles, with bead purification after each PCR. Before amplification, the cDNA was treated with uracil DNA-glycosylase and purified using the QIAquick PCR purification kit. The second PCR was the step at which Illumina TruSeq-compatible adapters and sample-specific barcodes were added. Library quality and concentration were checked on TapeStation and Qubit, and libraries were pooled at about 5 ng each. Pooled libraries were sequenced on an Illumina HiSeq2500 single-index Rapid Run with 2 x 100 bp reads and custom sequencing primers. The published analysis was carried out like this. UMI-based consensus assembly with MiGEC version 1.2.6 was used to correct PCR and sequencing errors. MiXCR version 2.1.1 was used to carry out V(D)J alignment, clonotype assembly and CDR3 extraction. To normalise gene usage, clonotype sharing and MAIT/NKT TCR abundance, the analysis used the top 1000, 10 000 and 20 000 clonotypes per sample. After downsampling to 27 000 UMIs, diversity was calculated as the inverse Simpson index using the vegan R package. Paired Mann-Whitney U tests were applied to discordant twin pairs, and Benjamini-Hochberg correction was used for multiple testing. TCRdb reprocessed the public reads and reports one entry per CDR3 protein sequence, without DNA. TCRdb, rather than the study authors, made the V and J calls. For this sample, the table gives over 150,000 distinct CDR3 sequences. Of the sample, 2% to 3% is held by the ten largest clones.

Findings and caveats that apply to the study as a whole: Fewer clonotypes were shared with other individuals by IBD patients than by healthy twins, most markedly in patients showing signs of disease activity. Measured by the inverse Simpson index, TCRbeta repertoire diversity was lower in IBD patients than in their healthy co-twins. Because patients were on differing immunosuppressive treatments, the repertoires may have picked up extra background noise and inter-individual variability. No difference in repertoire similarity was observed between concordant and discordant twins, possibly owing to limited statistical power. No single strong signal or clonotype linked to IBD turned up in the results, so the idea that one exists was not supported. Different T cell subtypes could not be distinguished in the analysis.

From each donor, an approximately 2.5 ml peripheral blood sample was drawn into PAXgene tubes and stored at -80 degrees C. Without T cell sorting, total RNA was isolated from whole blood using the PAXgene blood miRNA kit on an automated QIAcube. Deep TCRalpha and TCRbeta repertoire profiling with unique molecular barcoding was performed on peripheral blood of monozygotic twin pairs concordant or discordant for inflammatory bowel disease. Smoking habits were recorded for all twin pairs, and each individual was classified as a current, former or never smoker. This sequence uses TRBV5-1 and TRBJ2-5. The sequencing sample was made of blood. The sequence came from a human donor with ulcerative colitis or Crohn's disease, or a healthy co-twin of an affected twin (not recorded which). The CDR3 loop reads CASAQATQETQYF.